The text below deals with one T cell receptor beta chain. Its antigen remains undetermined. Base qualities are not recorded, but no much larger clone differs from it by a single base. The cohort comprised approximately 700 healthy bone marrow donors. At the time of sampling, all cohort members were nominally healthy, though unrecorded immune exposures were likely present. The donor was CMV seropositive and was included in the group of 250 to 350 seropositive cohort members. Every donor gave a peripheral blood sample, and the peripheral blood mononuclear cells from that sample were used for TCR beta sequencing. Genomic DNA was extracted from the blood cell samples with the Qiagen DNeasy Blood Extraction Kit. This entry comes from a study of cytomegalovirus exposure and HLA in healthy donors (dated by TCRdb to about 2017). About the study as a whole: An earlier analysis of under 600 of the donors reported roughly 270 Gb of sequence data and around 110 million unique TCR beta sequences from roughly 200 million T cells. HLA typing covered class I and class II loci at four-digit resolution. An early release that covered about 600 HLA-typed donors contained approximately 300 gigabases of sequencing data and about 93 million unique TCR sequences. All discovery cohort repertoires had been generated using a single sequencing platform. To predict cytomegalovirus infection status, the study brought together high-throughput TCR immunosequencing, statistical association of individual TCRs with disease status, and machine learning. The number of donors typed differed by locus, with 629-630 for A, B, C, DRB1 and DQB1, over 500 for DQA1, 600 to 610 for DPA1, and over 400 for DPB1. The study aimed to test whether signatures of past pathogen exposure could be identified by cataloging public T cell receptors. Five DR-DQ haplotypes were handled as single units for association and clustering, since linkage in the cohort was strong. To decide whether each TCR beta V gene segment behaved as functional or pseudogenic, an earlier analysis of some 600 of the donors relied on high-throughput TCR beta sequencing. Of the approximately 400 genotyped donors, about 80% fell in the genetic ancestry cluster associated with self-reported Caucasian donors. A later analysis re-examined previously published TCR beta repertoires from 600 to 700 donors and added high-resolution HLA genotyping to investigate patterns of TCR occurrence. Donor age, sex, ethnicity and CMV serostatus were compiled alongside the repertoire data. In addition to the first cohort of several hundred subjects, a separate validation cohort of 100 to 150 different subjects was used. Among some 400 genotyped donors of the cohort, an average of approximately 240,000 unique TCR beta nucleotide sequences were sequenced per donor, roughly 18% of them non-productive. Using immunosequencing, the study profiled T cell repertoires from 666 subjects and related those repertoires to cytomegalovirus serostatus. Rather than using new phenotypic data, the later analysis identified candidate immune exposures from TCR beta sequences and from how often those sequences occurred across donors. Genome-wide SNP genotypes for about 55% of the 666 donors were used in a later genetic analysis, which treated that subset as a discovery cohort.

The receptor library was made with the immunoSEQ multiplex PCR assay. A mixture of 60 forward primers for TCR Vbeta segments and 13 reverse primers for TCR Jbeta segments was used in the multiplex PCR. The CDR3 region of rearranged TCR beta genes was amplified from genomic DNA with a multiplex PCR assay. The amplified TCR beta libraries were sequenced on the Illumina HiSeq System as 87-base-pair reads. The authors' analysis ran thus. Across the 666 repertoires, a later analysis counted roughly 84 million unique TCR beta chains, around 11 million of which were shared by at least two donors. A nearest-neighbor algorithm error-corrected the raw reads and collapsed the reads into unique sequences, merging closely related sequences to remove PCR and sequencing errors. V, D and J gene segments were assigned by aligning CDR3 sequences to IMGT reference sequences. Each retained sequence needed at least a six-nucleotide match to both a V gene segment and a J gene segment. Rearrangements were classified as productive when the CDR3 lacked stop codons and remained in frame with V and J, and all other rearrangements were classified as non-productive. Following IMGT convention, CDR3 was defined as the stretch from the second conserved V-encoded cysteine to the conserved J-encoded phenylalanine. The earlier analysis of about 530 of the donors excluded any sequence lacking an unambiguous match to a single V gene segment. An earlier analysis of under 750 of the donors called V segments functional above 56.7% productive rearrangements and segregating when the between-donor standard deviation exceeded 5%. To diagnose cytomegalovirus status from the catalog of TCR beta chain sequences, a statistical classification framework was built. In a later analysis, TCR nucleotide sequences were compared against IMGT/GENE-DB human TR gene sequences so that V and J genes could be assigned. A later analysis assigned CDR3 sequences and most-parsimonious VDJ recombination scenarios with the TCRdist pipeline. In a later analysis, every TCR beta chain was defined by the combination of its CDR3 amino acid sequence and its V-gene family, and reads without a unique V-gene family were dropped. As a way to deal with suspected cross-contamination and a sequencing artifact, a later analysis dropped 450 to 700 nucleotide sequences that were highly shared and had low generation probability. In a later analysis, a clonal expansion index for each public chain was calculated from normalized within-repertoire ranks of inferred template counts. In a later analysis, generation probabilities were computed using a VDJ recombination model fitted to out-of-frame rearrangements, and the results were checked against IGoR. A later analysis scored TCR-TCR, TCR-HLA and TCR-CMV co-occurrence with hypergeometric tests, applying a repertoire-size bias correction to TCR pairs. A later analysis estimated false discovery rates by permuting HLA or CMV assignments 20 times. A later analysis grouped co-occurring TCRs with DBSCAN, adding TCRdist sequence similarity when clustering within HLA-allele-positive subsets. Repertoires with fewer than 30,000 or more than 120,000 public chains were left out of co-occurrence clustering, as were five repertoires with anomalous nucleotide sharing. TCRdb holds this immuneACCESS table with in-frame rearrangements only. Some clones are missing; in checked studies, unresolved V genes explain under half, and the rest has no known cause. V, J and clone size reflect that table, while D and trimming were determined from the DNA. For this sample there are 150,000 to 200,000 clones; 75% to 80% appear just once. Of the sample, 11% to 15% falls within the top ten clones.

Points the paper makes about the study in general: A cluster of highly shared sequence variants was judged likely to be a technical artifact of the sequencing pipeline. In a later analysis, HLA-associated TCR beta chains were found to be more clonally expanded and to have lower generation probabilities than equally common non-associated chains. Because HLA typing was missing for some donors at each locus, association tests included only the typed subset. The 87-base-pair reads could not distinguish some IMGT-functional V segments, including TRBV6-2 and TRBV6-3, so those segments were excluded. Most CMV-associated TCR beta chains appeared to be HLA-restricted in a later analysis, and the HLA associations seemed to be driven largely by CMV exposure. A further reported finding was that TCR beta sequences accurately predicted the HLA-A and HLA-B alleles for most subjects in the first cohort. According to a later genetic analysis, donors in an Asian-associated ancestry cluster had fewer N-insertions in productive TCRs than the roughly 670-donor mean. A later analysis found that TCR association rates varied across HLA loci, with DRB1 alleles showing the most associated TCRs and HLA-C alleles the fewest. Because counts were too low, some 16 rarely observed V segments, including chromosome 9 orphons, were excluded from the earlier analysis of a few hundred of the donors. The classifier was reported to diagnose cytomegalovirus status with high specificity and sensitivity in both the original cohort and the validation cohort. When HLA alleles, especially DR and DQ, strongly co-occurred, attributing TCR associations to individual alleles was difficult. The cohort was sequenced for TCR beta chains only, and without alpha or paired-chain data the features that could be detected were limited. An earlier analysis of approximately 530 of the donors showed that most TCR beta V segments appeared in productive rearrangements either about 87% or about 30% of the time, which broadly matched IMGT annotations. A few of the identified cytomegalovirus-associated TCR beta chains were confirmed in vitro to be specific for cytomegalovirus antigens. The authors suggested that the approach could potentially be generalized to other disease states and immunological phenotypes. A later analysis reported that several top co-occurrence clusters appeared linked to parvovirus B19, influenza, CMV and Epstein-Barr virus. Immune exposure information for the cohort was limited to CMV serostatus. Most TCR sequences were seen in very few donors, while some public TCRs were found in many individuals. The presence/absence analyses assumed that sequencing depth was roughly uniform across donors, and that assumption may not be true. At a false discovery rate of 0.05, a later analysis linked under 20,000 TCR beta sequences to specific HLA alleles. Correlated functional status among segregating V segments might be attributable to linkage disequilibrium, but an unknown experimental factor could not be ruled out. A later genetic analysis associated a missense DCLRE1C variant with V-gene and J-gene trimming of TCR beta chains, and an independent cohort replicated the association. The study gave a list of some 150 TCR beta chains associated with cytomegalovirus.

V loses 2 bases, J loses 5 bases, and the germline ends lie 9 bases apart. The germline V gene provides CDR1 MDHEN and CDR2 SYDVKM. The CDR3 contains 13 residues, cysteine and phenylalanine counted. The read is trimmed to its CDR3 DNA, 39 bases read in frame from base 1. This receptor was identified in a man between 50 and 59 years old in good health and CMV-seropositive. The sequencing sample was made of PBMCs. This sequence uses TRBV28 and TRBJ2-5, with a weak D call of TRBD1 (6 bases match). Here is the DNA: TGTGCCAGCAGTTTAGTTCAGGGGGAGACCCAGTACTTC. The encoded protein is CASSLVQGETQYF.